This T cell receptor beta chain comes out of a study of blood T cell repertoires in COVID-19. Study overall: PBMCs, B-cell-depleted T cells, or T cells were the source of the cDNA or gDNA that made up the material.

Per the study methods: Amplifying reference gene primers gave estimates of nucleated cell counts. Generated by immunoSEQ multiplex PCR, the TCRdb table keeps only in-frame clones and is missing some. Clone size and the V and J calls come from that table; the DNA yielded D and trimming. In the table there are tens of thousands of clones, more than 75% of which are singletons. CDR3 length equals 15 residues. The V gene lost 0 bases and the J gene lost 9 bases, with 12 bases spanning the gap. Germline V gene lookup returns CDR1 LNHNV and CDR2 YYDKDF (reference sequence). This clonotype was obtained from a woman of 80 years or more with acute or convalescent COVID-19. The chain couples TRBV15 to TRBJ1-6; no firm D call. Material for sequencing was peripheral blood. The CDR3 sequence is CATSRDRGFGSPLHF. The CDR3 DNA reads as TGTGCCACCAGCAGAGATCGGGGATTTGGTTCACCCCTCCACTTT.